Shown below are 14 T cell receptor beta chains from a single sample sequenced in a study of early T cells in non-severe SARS-CoV-2 infection. TCRdb reprocessed the 5' RACE reads with MiXCR, giving one entry per CDR3 protein. The sample contains around 67,000 distinct CDR3 sequences, around 12% of which appear only once. The sample comprised whole blood. The receptors shown here come from an adult who was a healthcare worker with PCR-confirmed SARS-CoV-2 infection or an uninfected control (not recorded which).

Many counts were recorded for this clonotype. The V and J genes are TRBV12-3 or TRBV12-4 and TRBJ2-1, with 8 bases fitting TRBD2. The CDR3 totals 14 residues. With V trimmed by 6 bases and J by 8 bases, 9 bases remained unmatched. The CDR3 loop is CASSPTGGQDEQFF. CDR3 in DNA: TGTGCCAGCAGCCCTACGGGAGGGCAAGATGAGCAGTTCTTC.

This chain uses TRBV18 with TRBJ1-5, with 11 bases that match TRBD1. The CDR3 length is 16 residues. Trimming cost V 3 bases and J 4 bases; bases outside gene matches: 5. Germline CDR1 and CDR2: KGHSH and LQKENI. CDR3 sequence reads: CASSPTGTGGNQPQHF. CDR3 in DNA: TGTGCCAGCTCACCCACCGGGACAGGGGGAAATCAGCCCCAGCATTTT.

This clonotype showed up many times. This chain uses TRBV6-2 or TRBV6-3 with TRBJ2-3, with 8 bases fitting TRBD2. The CDR3 consists of 14 residues. CDR1 and CDR2 (germline): MNHEY, SVGEGT. The ends lost 5 bases at V and 4 bases at J; junction bases unmatched: 5. Here the CDR3 DNA reads TGTGCCAGCAGTCGAGGACTAGCAGCAGATACGCAGTATTTT. Translation: CASSRGLAADTQYF.

The gene calls are TRBV10-1 and TRBJ2-3; D gene unclear. The CDR3 contains 13 residues. Trimming stripped 2 bases from V and 7 bases from J, with 10 bases between. In germline, CDR1 is WNHNN, CDR2 SYGVQD (reference sequence). CDR3 protein: CASSENIGNTQYF. The CDR3 coding sequence is TGCGCCAGCAGTGAGAATATTGGTAATACGCAGTATTTT.

The sample holds many counts of this clonotype. The V and J genes are TRBV20-1 and TRBJ2-7; TRBD1 might be the D (5 bases). This CDR3 contains 12 residues. Looked up from germline, CDR1 is DFQATT and CDR2 is SNEGSKA (reference sequence). V dropped 3 bases and J dropped 4 bases, with 10 bases sitting between them. CDR3 in amino acids: CSASRRGYEQYF. CDR3 nucleotides: TGCAGTGCTAGTCGAAGGGGTTACGAGCAGTACTTC.

The gene calls are TRBV27 and TRBJ1-4, with no clear D. The ends were cut back, 6 bases at V and 14 bases at J, with 16 bases in the middle. This CDR3 is 12 amino acids long. Germline CDR1 reads MNHEY; CDR2 reads SMNVEV (reference sequence). CDR3 loop: CASRNMLGGLFF. In nucleotides, the CDR3 is TGTGCCAGCAGAAACATGCTGGGAGGTCTGTTTTTT.

The CDR3 loop is CSVEGGGNTIYF. The CDR3 region has the DNA TGCAGCGTTGAAGGCGGGGGAAACACCATATATTTT. The chain employs TRBV29-1 and TRBJ1-3; unclear D gene. Germline V CDR1 and CDR2: SQVTM, ANQGSEA. V lost 1 base, J lost 4 bases, and 5 bases lay in between. There are 12 residues in the CDR3.

This clonotype was counted many times. The chain couples TRBV28 to TRBJ2-5, with TRBD2 matching 10 bases. The CDR3 covers 17 residues. Germline CDR1 and CDR2: MDHEN and SYDVKM. The junction had 9 bases not matched to a gene; V was cut back by 3 bases and J by 2 bases. Written as DNA, the CDR3 is TGTGCCAGCAGTTTCCCCCCGACTAGCGGGTTACAAGAGACCCAGTACTTC. It yields the protein CASSFPPTSGLQETQYF.

This clonotype showed up many times. The chain carries TRBV11-2 and TRBJ2-7; 7 nucleotides align to TRBD2. Germline V gene data show CDR1 as SGHAT and CDR2 as FQNNGV. CDR3 length equals 15 residues. The junction had 11 bases not matched to a gene; V was cut back by 6 bases and J by 3 bases. CDR3 protein: CASRFISGRHYEQYF. CDR3 bases: TGTGCCAGCAGATTCATCTCCGGGAGGCACTACGAGCAGTACTTC.

This clonotype has more than one count but fewer than ten. The V and J genes are TRBV29-1 and TRBJ2-5, with D perhaps given as TRBD1 or TRBD2 (5 bases each). Looked up from germline, CDR1 is SQVTM and CDR2 is ANQGSEA. The CDR3 has 11 amino acids. The DNA for the CDR3 is TGCAGTGGGGGACCGGGAGAGACCCAGTACTTC. It is translated as CSGGPGETQYF.

This chain uses TRBV12-3 or TRBV12-4 with TRBJ2-7, with 13 bases identical to TRBD2. The CDR3 is 14 residues long. The V and J ends lost 5 bases and 4 bases, in that order; junction bases with no gene match: 2. CDR3 coding DNA: TGTGCCAGCAGTAGACTAGCGGGAGGTTACGAGCAGTACTTC. This translates into CASSRLAGGYEQYF.

The sample holds many counts of this clonotype. The chain uses TRBV7-2 and TRBJ2-1, with D uncertain. Trimming stripped 4 bases from V and 2 bases from J, with 6 bases between. The CDR3 loop spans 13 amino acids. CDR1 and CDR2 (germline): SGHTA, FQGNSA. The CDR3 is CASSSRPYNEQFF. CDR3 nucleotides: TGTGCCAGCAGCTCACGGCCCTACAATGAGCAGTTCTTC.

This clonotype was seen at least ten times. The gene calls are TRBV6-1 and TRBJ2-7, with unresolved D. Per germline, CDR1 MNHNS and CDR2 SASEGT. The ends were cut back, 5 bases at V and 2 bases at J, with 13 bases in the middle. The CDR3 loop spans 14 amino acids. This CDR3 reads CASSSRTDTYEQYF. The CDR3 DNA reads TGTGCCAGCAGTTCTCGGACGGATACCTACGAGCAGTACTTC.

This clonotype was seen repeatedly, ten times or more. The chain has TRBV29-1 and TRBJ1-1, with D unresolved. The V end lost 3 bases, the J end lost 4 bases, and 12 bases lay between the germline ends. The CDR3 length is 13 residues. Germline CDR1 is SQVTM and CDR2 is ANQGSEA. CDR3 nucleotide sequence: TGCAGCGTTGAGAGGGTGGGTGGCACTGAAGCTTTCTTT. Translation gives CSVERVGGTEAFF.